The source of this T cell receptor (beta chain) is a study of blood T cell repertoires in COVID-19. In the study overall: Acute and convalescent COVID-19 specimens originated in the United States, Italy and Spain. Sample material is recorded as cDNA or gDNA derived from T cells, B-cell-depleted T cells, or PBMCs.

Germline CDR1 and CDR2: MNHNY and SVGAGI (reference sequence). This CDR3 spans 16 amino acids. The trim removed 7 bases at V and 4 bases at J, leaving 9 bases unmatched. As originally analysed: Reference gene primer amplification yielded estimated nucleated cell counts. Assay: immunoSEQ multiplex PCR; the TCRdb copy retains only in-frame clones and omits some. For V, J and clone size, that table is used; D and trimming come from the DNA. The data show roughly 140,000 clones, with around four fifths seen just once and about 3% held by the top ten. This clone appeared a few times. Sequenced material: peripheral blood. The source is a woman between 40 and 50 years old with active or convalescent COVID-19. The chain employs TRBV6-6 and TRBJ1-3, with 11 bases fitting TRBD1. The CDR3 DNA is TGTGCCAGCACCCGGCGAGGACAGGGGGCCGGAAACACCATATATTTT. Encoded protein: CASTRRGQGAGNTIYF.